A selection of T cell receptor beta chains follows, all from one sample in a study of shared clonotypes between healthy human individuals. Here immunoSEQ multiplex PCR was the method, and the copy in TCRdb shows in-frame clones only, minus some. This table has 100,000 to 120,000 clones, 65% to 75% appearing once. Input material: memory CD8+ T cells sorted from blood. These receptors came from a woman between 25 and 40 years old in good health. The CDR3 runs from the conserved cysteine through the conserved F or W. The D gene is left open where the match is weak. The size field is filled for only some rows; it gives once, few, many or a size class.

size: -
length: 18
V: TRBV10-3
J: TRBJ2-6
D: -
CDR3: CAISLLSWRWPGANVLTF
DNA: TGTGCCATCAGTCTTCTGTCGTGGCGGTGGCCAGGGGCCAACGTCCTGACTTTC

size: -
length: 14
V: TRBV18
J: TRBJ2-6
D: TRBD2
CDR3: CASSTSGFQRVLTF
DNA: TGTGCCAGCTCGACTAGCGGGTTCCAACGAGTCCTGACTTTC

size: few
length: 13
V: TRBV7-8
J: TRBJ1-2
D: TRBD1
CDR3: CASSLTQGDGYTF
DNA: TGTGCCAGCAGCTTAACACAGGGGGATGGCTACACCTTC

size: -
length: 15
V: TRBV6-5
J: TRBJ2-5
D: TRBD2
CDR3: CASSYRTRRAETQYF
DNA: TGTGCCAGCAGTTACAGGACTAGGCGAGCCGAGACCCAGTACTTC

size: medium-sized
length: 15
V: TRBV7-8
J: TRBJ2-1
D: TRBD1
CDR3: CASSPRQGPTNEQFF
DNA: TGTGCCAGCAGCCCGAGACAGGGTCCGACCAATGAGCAGTTCTTC

size: many
length: 19
V: TRBV7-9
J: TRBJ2-1
D: TRBD2
CDR3: CASSLDRLAVGTGGNEQFF
DNA: TGTGCCAGCAGCTTAGATCGACTAGCGGTAGGAACTGGGGGCAATGAGCAGTTCTTC

size: -
length: 11
V: TRBV6-5
J: TRBJ2-7
D: -
CDR3: CASTRLYEQYF
DNA: TGTGCCAGCACCAGACTTTACGAGCAGTACTTC

size: medium-sized
length: 17
V: TRBV11-2
J: TRBJ2-1
D: -
CDR3: CASSLFSGTGIDNEQFF
DNA: TGTGCCAGCAGCTTATTCAGTGGGACGGGGATTGACAATGAGCAGTTCTTC

size: -
length: 17
V: TRBV7-9
J: TRBJ1-3
D: -
CDR3: CASSSVVLLSSGNTIYF
DNA: TGTGCCAGCAGCTCTGTGGTTTTGTTGAGCTCTGGAAACACCATATATTTT

size: few
length: 15
V: TRBV7-9
J: TRBJ2-7
D: -
CDR3: CASSLGPGGVGEQYF
DNA: TGTGCCAGCAGCTTAGGGCCGGGTGGTGTTGGGGAGCAGTACTTC

size: -
length: 14
V: TRBV7-9
J: TRBJ2-7
D: -
CDR3: CASSPSEKAHEQYF
DNA: TGTGCCAGCAGCCCTAGCGAGAAAGCCCACGAGCAGTACTTC

size: -
length: 14
V: TRBV11-3
J: TRBJ2-7
D: TRBD1
CDR3: CASSPRTGVHEQYF
DNA: TGTGCCAGCAGCCCCCGGACAGGGGTCCACGAGCAGTACTTC

size: -
length: 14
V: TRBV7-9
J: TRBJ2-7
D: -
CDR3: CASSHTGNSYEQYF
DNA: TGTGCCAGCAGCCATACAGGGAACTCCTACGAGCAGTACTTC

size: -
length: 15
V: TRBV6-6
J: TRBJ2-1
D: TRBD2
CDR3: CASSYSQLARNEQFF
DNA: TGTGCCAGCAGTTACTCGCAACTAGCGAGGAATGAGCAGTTCTTC

size: -
length: 16
V: TRBV7-9
J: TRBJ2-7
D: -
CDR3: CASSLLGRDFSYEQYF
DNA: TGTGCCAGCAGCTTACTAGGCAGGGATTTTTCCTACGAGCAGTACTTC

size: -
length: 12
V: TRBV28
J: TRBJ2-5
D: -
CDR3: CASRQGQETQYF
DNA: TGTGCCAGCAGACAGGGACAAGAGACCCAGTACTTC

size: many
length: 14
V: TRBV14
J: TRBJ2-1
D: -
CDR3: CASSQATGTTEQFF
DNA: TGTGCCAGCAGCCAAGCCACAGGGACAACTGAGCAGTTCTTC

size: -
length: 16
V: TRBV5-1
J: TRBJ2-3
D: -
CDR3: CASSLALRAREDTQYF
DNA: TGCGCCAGCAGCTTGGCGTTAAGAGCAAGGGAAGATACGCAGTATTTT

size: -
length: 14
V: TRBV29-1
J: TRBJ2-1
D: -
CDR3: CSVPRLNSYNEQFF
DNA: TGCAGCGTCCCGAGACTAAACTCCTACAATGAGCAGTTCTTC

size: -
length: 16
V: TRBV5-8
J: TRBJ2-7
D: TRBD2
CDR3: CASSWGGGSGSVEQYF
DNA: TGTGCCAGCAGCTGGGGTGGAGGAAGCGGGAGTGTCGAGCAGTACTTC

size: -
length: 14
V: TRBV2
J: TRBJ2-7
D: TRBD2
CDR3: CASMSGRFFYEQYF
DNA: TGTGCCAGCATGAGCGGGAGGTTCTTTTACGAGCAGTACTTC

size: -
length: 16
V: TRBV23-1
J: TRBJ2-7
D: -
CDR3: CASSQWPRGGPYEQYF
DNA: TGCGCCAGCAGTCAATGGCCCCGTGGGGGCCCCTACGAGCAGTACTTC

size: -
length: 13
V: TRBV4-1
J: TRBJ1-2
D: TRBD1
CDR3: CASRATGVDGYTF
DNA: TGCGCCAGCAGAGCGACAGGGGTCGATGGCTACACCTTC

size: -
length: 13
V: TRBV5-1
J: TRBJ2-7
D: TRBD2
CDR3: CASSSGRGDEQYF
DNA: TGCGCCAGCAGCTCTGGACGGGGGGACGAGCAGTACTTC

size: -
length: 13
V: TRBV19
J: TRBJ2-4
D: -
CDR3: CASSISGPNIQYF
DNA: TGTGCCAGTAGTATATCGGGGCCGAACATTCAGTACTTC

size: few
length: 16
V: TRBV2
J: TRBJ1-4
D: -
CDR3: CASGEKFRSTNEKLFF
DNA: TGTGCCAGCGGTGAGAAGTTCAGGTCAACTAATGAAAAACTGTTTTTT

size: -
length: 14
V: TRBV19
J: TRBJ2-7
D: TRBD2
CDR3: CASSAASGEYEQYF
DNA: TGTGCCAGTAGTGCGGCTAGCGGGGAGTACGAGCAGTACTTC

size: -
length: 12
V: TRBV7-2
J: TRBJ2-3
D: -
CDR3: CASSPYTDTQYF
DNA: TGTGCCAGCAGCCCATACACCGATACGCAGTATTTT

size: -
length: 13
V: TRBV11-1
J: TRBJ2-3
D: -
CDR3: CASSLSWTDTQYF
DNA: TGTGCCAGCAGCTTATCCTGGACAGATACGCAGTATTTT

size: -
length: 16
V: TRBV25-1
J: TRBJ2-3
D: TRBD2
CDR3: CASSAGTSGSLGTQYF
DNA: TGTGCCAGCAGTGCCGGGACTAGCGGGAGTTTGGGTACGCAGTATTTT

size: -
length: 17
V: TRBV5-1
J: TRBJ2-7
D: TRBD2
CDR3: CASSRAFQAGGNYEQYF
DNA: TGCGCCAGCAGCAGAGCCTTCCAGGCGGGAGGGAACTACGAGCAGTACTTC

size: once
length: 11
V: TRBV20-1
J: TRBJ2-4
D: TRBD1
CDR3: CSATTGLIQYF
DNA: TGCAGTGCGACGACAGGGTTAATTCAGTACTTC

size: few
length: 15
V: TRBV6-1
J: TRBJ1-5
D: -
CDR3: CASRSSILSNQPQHF
DNA: TGTGCCAGCCGTTCAAGTATCCTTAGCAATCAGCCCCAGCATTTT

size: -
length: 17
V: TRBV7-6
J: TRBJ2-7
D: TRBD2
CDR3: CASSSGGTSGSFYEQYF
DNA: TGTGCCAGCAGCTCGGGCGGTACTAGCGGGAGCTTTTACGAGCAGTACTTC

size: -
length: 13
V: TRBV2
J: TRBJ2-7
D: -
CDR3: CASIDGTAYEQYF
DNA: TGTGCCAGCATCGATGGTACGGCCTACGAGCAGTACTTC

size: -
length: 14
V: TRBV28
J: TRBJ1-2
D: -
CDR3: CASSSVGPSYGYTF
DNA: TGTGCCAGCAGCTCCGTTGGGCCCTCTTATGGCTACACCTTC

size: -
length: 16
V: TRBV28
J: TRBJ1-2
D: -
CDR3: CASSLYVWILHYGYTF
DNA: TGTGCCAGCAGTTTGTACGTGTGGATCTTACACTATGGCTACACCTTC

size: -
length: 11
V: TRBV25-1
J: TRBJ2-7
D: -
CDR3: CASSVPHEQYF
DNA: TGTGCCAGCAGTGTACCCCACGAGCAGTACTTC

size: -
length: 15
V: TRBV4-2
J: TRBJ2-2
D: TRBD1
CDR3: CASRDRGQDTGELFF
DNA: TGTGCCAGCAGAGACAGGGGGCAGGACACCGGGGAGCTGTTTTTT

size: few
length: 15
V: TRBV7-8
J: TRBJ2-3
D: TRBD1
CDR3: CASSRDRGPSDTQYF
DNA: TGTGCCAGCAGCCGGGACAGGGGTCCATCAGATACGCAGTATTTT

size: -
length: 14
V: TRBV19
J: TRBJ1-5
D: -
CDR3: CASSPGRNNQPQHF
DNA: TGTGCCAGTAGCCCGGGACGGAACAATCAGCCCCAGCATTTT

size: -
length: 16
V: TRBV5-8
J: TRBJ2-6
D: -
CDR3: CASSQETVSGANVLTF
DNA: TGTGCCAGCAGCCAAGAGACAGTATCTGGGGCCAACGTCCTGACTTTC

size: -
length: 13
V: TRBV28
J: TRBJ2-7
D: -
CDR3: CASTPRGGYEQYF
DNA: TGTGCCAGCACCCCGAGGGGGGGCTACGAGCAGTACTTC

size: -
length: 14
V: TRBV9
J: TRBJ2-7
D: -
CDR3: CASSLTGSSYEQYF
DNA: TGTGCCAGCAGCTTAACGGGGAGCTCCTACGAGCAGTACTTC

size: once
length: 11
V: TRBV4-1
J: TRBJ2-3
D: -
CDR3: CASSNQDAQYF
DNA: TGCGCCAGCAGCAATCAGGATGCGCAGTATTTT

size: -
length: 16
V: TRBV28
J: TRBJ2-7
D: TRBD2
CDR3: CASSLGSGRWPYEQYF
DNA: TGTGCCAGCAGTTTGGGGAGCGGGAGGTGGCCCTACGAGCAGTACTTC

size: few
length: 15
V: TRBV15
J: TRBJ1-5
D: -
CDR3: CATSRVSFSNQPQHF
DNA: TGTGCCACCAGCAGAGTCAGCTTTAGCAATCAGCCCCAGCATTTT

size: -
length: 14
V: TRBV6-4
J: TRBJ2-2
D: -
CDR3: CASSAGQDTGELFF
DNA: TGTGCCAGCAGTGCCGGACAAGACACCGGGGAGCTGTTTTTT

size: -
length: 13
V: TRBV4-1
J: TRBJ1-6
D: -
CDR3: CASSQARGSPLHF
DNA: TGCGCCAGCAGCCAAGCCCGGGGTTCACCCCTCCACTTT

size: -
length: 13
V: TRBV25-1
J: TRBJ2-5
D: -
CDR3: CASSERVKETQYF
DNA: TGTGCCAGCAGTGAGCGAGTTAAAGAGACCCAGTACTTC